This T cell receptor beta chain was recorded in a study of blood T cells in healthy people across ages. Every sample gave at least 5 micrograms of total RNA when it was extracted. With 6 bases removed from V and 3 bases from J, the gap between germline ends came to 15 bases. This CDR3 has 15 amino acids. It was with a sample-barcoded 5' primer and a J-beta primer mix that a second PCR of about 6 to 12 cycles was run. TCRdb reprocessed the 5' RACE reads via MiXCR and lists one record per CDR3 protein. Of hundreds of thousands of distinct CDR3 sequences in the sample, around 28% were seen once. The table lists this clonotype with a few counts.

Sequencing input: blood. V is TRBV12-3 or TRBV12-4 and J is TRBJ2-1; D ambiguous. This clonotype was obtained from a woman at least 80 years old in good health. CDR3 amino acids: CASRDRSNGYNEQFF. CDR3 bases: TGTGCCAGCAGGGATAGGTCGAACGGCTACAATGAGCAGTTCTTC.